Listed below are T cell receptor beta chains from one sample, sequenced in a study of identical twins. TCRdb re-derived calls from the 5' RACE reads in MiXCR, one entry per CDR3 protein. In the table there are some 760,000 distinct CDR3 sequences, 15% to 20% of which are singletons. These same data were also listed under a study on T cells expressing NK-cell markers.

The specimen sequenced was PBMCs. The receptors stem from a woman aged 18-29 years in good health. The CDR3 runs from the conserved cysteine through the conserved F or W. Each record gives: CDR3 protein, CDR3 DNA, D gene, clone size, J gene, V gene. The D gene is left open where the match is weak. Clone size appears in some rows only: once, few, many, or a class for an expanded clone.

CDR3 protein: CASSFAELSNSPLHF
CDR3 DNA: TGTGCCAGCAGTTTTGCGGAGCTAAGTAATTCACCCCTCCACTTT
D gene: .
clone size: .
J gene: TRBJ1-6
V gene: TRBV27

CDR3 protein: CASSRSRDYGYTF
CDR3 DNA: TGTGCCAGCAGTCGATCCAGAGACTATGGCTACACCTTC
D gene: .
clone size: few
J gene: TRBJ1-2
V gene: TRBV12-3/TRBV12-4

CDR3 protein: CAIARGAGAMEETQYF
CDR3 DNA: TGTGCCATTGCAAGGGGGGCCGGGGCGATGGAAGAGACCCAGTACTTC
D gene: .
clone size: few
J gene: TRBJ2-5
V gene: TRBV10-3

CDR3 protein: CASSDWGLNYGYTF
CDR3 DNA: TGCGCCAGCAGTGATTGGGGTCTAAACTATGGCTACACCTTC
D gene: .
clone size: few
J gene: TRBJ1-2
V gene: TRBV10-2

CDR3 protein: CASSYDLSVPQHF
CDR3 DNA: TGTGCCAGCAGTTACGATCTTTCTGTGCCCCAGCATTTT
D gene: .
clone size: few
J gene: TRBJ1-5
V gene: TRBV6-6

CDR3 protein: CSVEFGSQANTGELFF
CDR3 DNA: TGCAGCGTTGAGTTCGGGAGCCAAGCTAACACCGGGGAGCTGTTTTTT
D gene: .
clone size: .
J gene: TRBJ2-2
V gene: TRBV29-1

CDR3 protein: CASKGLDEQFF
CDR3 DNA: TGTGCCAGCAAAGGTCTGGATGAGCAGTTCTTC
D gene: .
clone size: few
J gene: TRBJ2-1
V gene: TRBV12-3/TRBV12-4

CDR3 protein: CASSLWQSNEQFF
CDR3 DNA: TGTGCCAGCAGTTTATGGCAATCCAATGAGCAGTTCTTC
D gene: .
clone size: few
J gene: TRBJ2-1
V gene: TRBV12-3/TRBV12-4

CDR3 protein: CASRRSGGPHTIYF
CDR3 DNA: TGTGCCAGCAGACGGAGCGGAGGGCCGCACACCATATATTTT
D gene: .
clone size: .
J gene: TRBJ1-3
V gene: TRBV5-6

CDR3 protein: CSVATRGSYNEQFF
CDR3 DNA: TGCAGCGTGGCCACTAGAGGCTCCTACAATGAGCAGTTCTTC
D gene: .
clone size: few
J gene: TRBJ2-1
V gene: TRBV29-1

CDR3 protein: CSVEKSWTLGTDTQYF
CDR3 DNA: TGCAGCGTCGAGAAATCCTGGACGCTTGGCACAGATACGCAGTATTTT
D gene: .
clone size: .
J gene: TRBJ2-3
V gene: TRBV29-1

CDR3 protein: CASTTRRDRAGSSPLHF
CDR3 DNA: TGTGCCAGCACCACTCGACGGGACAGGGCGGGGAGTTCACCCCTCCACTTT
D gene: TRBD1
clone size: .
J gene: TRBJ1-6
V gene: TRBV5-4

CDR3 protein: CAISETTTSGTGNEQFF
CDR3 DNA: TGTGCCATCAGTGAGACGACGACTAGCGGGACGGGCAATGAGCAGTTCTTC
D gene: TRBD2
clone size: few
J gene: TRBJ2-1
V gene: TRBV10-3

CDR3 protein: CSARDRGSQPQHF
CDR3 DNA: TGCAGTGCTAGAGATCGGGGATCACAGCCCCAGCATTTT
D gene: .
clone size: .
J gene: TRBJ1-5
V gene: TRBV20-1

CDR3 protein: CASSLKPHTGNQPQHF
CDR3 DNA: TGTGCCAGCAGTTTAAAGCCTCACACCGGGAATCAGCCCCAGCATTTT
D gene: .
clone size: .
J gene: TRBJ1-5
V gene: TRBV12-3/TRBV12-4

CDR3 protein: CASSFLVCNIRYPGRLNTDTQYF
CDR3 DNA: TGTGCCAGCAGCTTTTTAGTCTGTAACATTCGATATCCGGGACGGTTGAACACAGATACGCAGTATTTT
D gene: .
clone size: .
J gene: TRBJ2-3
V gene: TRBV7-3

CDR3 protein: CASKKQGAGVQAFF
CDR3 DNA: TGTGCCAGCAAGAAACAGGGGGCCGGGGTACAAGCTTTCTTT
D gene: TRBD1
clone size: .
J gene: TRBJ1-1
V gene: TRBV6-1

CDR3 protein: CASSPGSSNEQFF
CDR3 DNA: TGTGCCAGCAGCCCGGGATCCTCTAATGAGCAGTTCTTC
D gene: .
clone size: .
J gene: TRBJ2-1
V gene: TRBV5-6

CDR3 protein: CASSMTGYNEQFF
CDR3 DNA: TGTGCCAGCAGTATGACAGGGTACAATGAGCAGTTCTTC
D gene: TRBD1
clone size: .
J gene: TRBJ2-1
V gene: TRBV6-6

CDR3 protein: CASNFPGPTYEQYF
CDR3 DNA: TGTGCCAGCAACTTCCCGGGACCAACGTACGAGCAGTACTTC
D gene: .
clone size: .
J gene: TRBJ2-7
V gene: TRBV11-2

CDR3 protein: CASSLVAGGTSYEQYF
CDR3 DNA: TGTGCCAGCAGCTTAGTAGCGGGAGGAACCTCCTACGAGCAGTACTTC
D gene: TRBD2
clone size: .
J gene: TRBJ2-7
V gene: TRBV7-9

CDR3 protein: CSAREPHTF
CDR3 DNA: TGCAGTGCTAGGGAGCCCCACACCTTC
D gene: .
clone size: few
J gene: TRBJ1-2
V gene: TRBV20-1

CDR3 protein: CASRRNGRITGELFF
CDR3 DNA: TGTGCCAGCAGACGTAACGGGAGAATCACCGGGGAGCTGTTTTTT
D gene: .
clone size: .
J gene: TRBJ2-2
V gene: TRBV25-1

CDR3 protein: CASSSGGGGYTF
CDR3 DNA: TGTGCCAGCAGTTCAGGGGGGGGAGGCTACACCTTC
D gene: TRBD1
clone size: .
J gene: TRBJ1-2
V gene: TRBV27

CDR3 protein: CASGPGGGRSLNEQFF
CDR3 DNA: TGTGCCAGCGGGCCCGGGGGAGGTAGATCGCTCAATGAGCAGTTCTTC
D gene: .
clone size: few
J gene: TRBJ2-1
V gene: TRBV12-3/TRBV12-4

CDR3 protein: CSARGERGANTEAFF
CDR3 DNA: TGCAGTGCTAGAGGGGAAAGGGGTGCGAACACTGAAGCTTTCTTT
D gene: .
clone size: .
J gene: TRBJ1-1
V gene: TRBV20-1

CDR3 protein: CATGLKNTEAFF
CDR3 DNA: TGTGCCACCGGGCTCAAAAACACTGAAGCTTTCTTT
D gene: .
clone size: .
J gene: TRBJ1-1
V gene: TRBV19

CDR3 protein: CASSQHRGTDGYTF
CDR3 DNA: TGCGCCAGCAGCCAGCACAGGGGGACAGATGGCTACACCTTC
D gene: TRBD1
clone size: .
J gene: TRBJ1-2
V gene: TRBV4-3

CDR3 protein: CASSWTGPEQFF
CDR3 DNA: TGTGCCAGCAGCTGGACAGGCCCTGAGCAGTTCTTC
D gene: TRBD1
clone size: few
J gene: TRBJ2-1
V gene: TRBV5-6

CDR3 protein: CSARDPTSGRGNEQFF
CDR3 DNA: TGCAGTGCTAGAGATCCGACTAGCGGGAGGGGTAATGAGCAGTTCTTC
D gene: TRBD2
clone size: .
J gene: TRBJ2-1
V gene: TRBV20-1

CDR3 protein: CASSPTGTAYNEQFF
CDR3 DNA: TGTGCCAGCAGCCCGACCGGGACCGCCTACAATGAGCAGTTCTTC
D gene: .
clone size: .
J gene: TRBJ2-1
V gene: TRBV7-2

CDR3 protein: CASSAGPRWELFF
CDR3 DNA: TGTGCCAGCAGCGCAGGCCCCAGATGGGAGCTGTTTTTT
D gene: .
clone size: few
J gene: TRBJ2-2
V gene: TRBV9

CDR3 protein: CASRSGGKGYTF
CDR3 DNA: TGTGCCAGCAGATCAGGGGGCAAAGGCTACACCTTC
D gene: TRBD1
clone size: few
J gene: TRBJ1-2
V gene: TRBV12-3/TRBV12-4

CDR3 protein: CASSSVPGQGSYEKLFF
CDR3 DNA: TGCGCCAGCAGCTCCGTCCCGGGACAGGGCTCTTATGAAAAACTGTTTTTT
D gene: TRBD1
clone size: many
J gene: TRBJ1-4
V gene: TRBV5-1

CDR3 protein: CASRSNSEAYNEQFF
CDR3 DNA: TGCGCCAGCCGCTCCAATTCTGAAGCCTACAATGAGCAGTTCTTC
D gene: .
clone size: few
J gene: TRBJ2-1
V gene: TRBV5-1

CDR3 protein: CASSLVGTRFSNEQFF
CDR3 DNA: TGCGCCAGCAGCTTGGTCGGGACTAGGTTTTCCAATGAGCAGTTCTTC
D gene: TRBD2
clone size: .
J gene: TRBJ2-1
V gene: TRBV5-1

CDR3 protein: CSASRTGQETQYF
CDR3 DNA: TGCAGTGCTTCACGGACAGGTCAAGAGACCCAGTACTTC
D gene: TRBD1
clone size: many
J gene: TRBJ2-5
V gene: TRBV20-1

CDR3 protein: CASSFQYRADTQYF
CDR3 DNA: TGTGCCAGCAGCTTCCAGTACAGGGCAGATACGCAGTATTTT
D gene: .
clone size: .
J gene: TRBJ2-3
V gene: TRBV11-3

CDR3 protein: CASSEPTGSRAFF
CDR3 DNA: TGTGCCAGCAGTGAGCCGACAGGGTCTCGGGCTTTCTTT
D gene: TRBD1
clone size: .
J gene: TRBJ1-1
V gene: TRBV2

CDR3 protein: CATSRYPTGDEQFF
CDR3 DNA: TGTGCCACCAGCAGATACCCTACAGGGGATGAGCAGTTCTTC
D gene: TRBD1
clone size: .
J gene: TRBJ2-1
V gene: TRBV15

CDR3 protein: CASSPGTGGGYTF
CDR3 DNA: TGTGCCAGCAGCCCCGGGACAGGGGGCGGCTACACCTTC
D gene: TRBD1
clone size: few
J gene: TRBJ1-2
V gene: TRBV11-2

CDR3 protein: CASSLEILDTGELFF
CDR3 DNA: TGTGCCAGCAGCTTGGAGATACTAGACACCGGGGAGCTGTTTTTT
D gene: .
clone size: .
J gene: TRBJ2-2
V gene: TRBV5-5

CDR3 protein: CASSLPGTETQYF
CDR3 DNA: TGCGCCAGCAGCTTGCCGGGGACAGAGACCCAGTACTTC
D gene: .
clone size: few
J gene: TRBJ2-5
V gene: TRBV5-1

CDR3 protein: CASSSRRESSTDTQYF
CDR3 DNA: TGTGCCAGCAGTTCCCGCAGGGAGTCTAGCACAGATACGCAGTATTTT
D gene: .
clone size: few
J gene: TRBJ2-3
V gene: TRBV27

CDR3 protein: CAISEAQRGELFF
CDR3 DNA: TGTGCCATCAGTGAGGCCCAGCGCGGGGAGCTGTTTTTT
D gene: .
clone size: .
J gene: TRBJ2-2
V gene: TRBV10-3

CDR3 protein: CASSPGDTKGYF
CDR3 DNA: TGTGCCAGCAGCCCGGGAGACACGAAGGGGTATTTT
D gene: .
clone size: .
J gene: TRBJ2-3
V gene: TRBV5-6

CDR3 protein: CSAALRGDQYF
CDR3 DNA: TGCAGCGCCGCCCTTAGGGGTGACCAGTACTTC
D gene: .
clone size: once
J gene: TRBJ2-5
V gene: TRBV29-1

CDR3 protein: CSVGQDTQYF
CDR3 DNA: TGCAGCGTTGGTCAAGATACGCAGTATTTT
D gene: .
clone size: .
J gene: TRBJ2-3
V gene: TRBV29-1

CDR3 protein: CASTATGVDTQYF
CDR3 DNA: TGTGCCAGCACCGCGACAGGGGTGGATACGCAGTATTTT
D gene: TRBD1
clone size: .
J gene: TRBJ2-3
V gene: TRBV11-2

CDR3 protein: CASSLAESGEKLFF
CDR3 DNA: TGTGCCAGCAGCTTAGCGGAGTCGGGTGAAAAACTGTTTTTT
D gene: .
clone size: few
J gene: TRBJ1-4
V gene: TRBV7-8

CDR3 protein: CASRPSLAGGDTQYF
CDR3 DNA: TGTGCCAGCAGGCCCTCCCTAGCGGGGGGAGATACGCAGTATTTT
D gene: TRBD2
clone size: few
J gene: TRBJ2-3
V gene: TRBV7-2

CDR3 protein: CASRPGGSGNQPQHF
CDR3 DNA: TGTGCCAGCCGCCCGGGGGGGAGTGGCAATCAGCCCCAGCATTTT
D gene: .
clone size: .
J gene: TRBJ1-5
V gene: TRBV7-2

CDR3 protein: CSATPGQGKTFGYTF
CDR3 DNA: TGCAGTGCTACCCCGGGACAGGGGAAAACGTTTGGCTACACCTTC
D gene: TRBD1
clone size: many
J gene: TRBJ1-2
V gene: TRBV20-1

CDR3 protein: CSAGFSDTQYF
CDR3 DNA: TGCAGTGCCGGCTTCTCGGATACGCAGTATTTT
D gene: .
clone size: .
J gene: TRBJ2-3
V gene: TRBV20-1

CDR3 protein: CSVDEGRVYGYTF
CDR3 DNA: TGCAGCGTTGATGAGGGCAGGGTCTATGGCTACACCTTC
D gene: .
clone size: many
J gene: TRBJ1-2
V gene: TRBV29-1